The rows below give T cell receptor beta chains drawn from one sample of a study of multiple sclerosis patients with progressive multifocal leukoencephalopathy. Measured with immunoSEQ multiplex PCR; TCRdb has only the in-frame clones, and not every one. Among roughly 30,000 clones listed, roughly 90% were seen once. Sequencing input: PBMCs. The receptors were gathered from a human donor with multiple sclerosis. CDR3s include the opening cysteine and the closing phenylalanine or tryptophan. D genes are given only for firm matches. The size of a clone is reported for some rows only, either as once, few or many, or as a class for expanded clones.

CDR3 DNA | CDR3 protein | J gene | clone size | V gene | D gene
TGTGCCAGCAGCCAGGTAGGGCCCTACGAGCAGTACTTC | CASSQVGPYEQYF | TRBJ2-7 | - | TRBV14 | -
TGTGCCAGCAGCTCAGGCGGCAGGGGAGCTTTCTTT | CASSSGGRGAFF | TRBJ1-1 | - | TRBV5-4 | -
TGCGCCAGCAGCCAGGGACAGGGGGCACGAGAGACCCAGTACTTC | CASSQGQGARETQYF | TRBJ2-5 | - | TRBV5-1 | TRBD1
TGTGCCAGCAGCTTAAACGAGCAGTACTTC | CASSLNEQYF | TRBJ2-7 | - | TRBV11-2 | -
TGTGCCAGTAGTCGTATTAATAGCAATCAGCCCCAGCATTTT | CASSRINSNQPQHF | TRBJ1-5 | - | TRBV19 | -
TGTGCCAGCAGTTTTACAGGGGGCGCAGGCTACACCTTC | CASSFTGGAGYTF | TRBJ1-2 | - | TRBV6-5 | TRBD1
TGTGCCAGCTCACCACGCACTAGCGGGAGAAGTAATGAGCAGTTCTTC | CASSPRTSGRSNEQFF | TRBJ2-1 | - | TRBV18 | TRBD2
TGTGCCAGCAGTGAAGCGCTTCGAGGGGGGGATACGCAGTATTTT | CASSEALRGGDTQYF | TRBJ2-3 | - | TRBV2 | -
TGTGCCAGCAGCTCTAGCGGCTCCTACGAGCAGTACTTC | CASSSSGSYEQYF | TRBJ2-7 | - | TRBV28 | TRBD2
TGTGCCAGTAGTATGGGACTAGCGGGAGTATTAAGGTCGAATGAGCAGTTCTTC | CASSMGLAGVLRSNEQFF | TRBJ2-1 | - | TRBV19 | TRBD2
TGCGCCAGCAGCTTGGGGACTAGCGGGAGGAGCACAGATACGCAGTATTTT | CASSLGTSGRSTDTQYF | TRBJ2-3 | - | TRBV5-1 | TRBD2
TGTGCCAGCAGTGACGGATGGAAAACTGATGGCTACACCTTC | CASSDGWKTDGYTF | TRBJ1-2 | once | TRBV6-1 | -
TGTGCCAGCAGCTCGAGACAGACGCAGTACTTC | CASSSRQTQYF | TRBJ2-7 | - | TRBV7-9 | -
TGTGCCAGCAGTGTAGGGTCCAATTCACCCCTCCACTTT | CASSVGSNSPLHF | TRBJ1-6 | - | TRBV27 | -
TGTGCCAGCAGCCAAGATGGGGGGGTAGGGCACTATGGCTACACCTTC | CASSQDGGVGHYGYTF | TRBJ1-2 | - | TRBV4-2 | -